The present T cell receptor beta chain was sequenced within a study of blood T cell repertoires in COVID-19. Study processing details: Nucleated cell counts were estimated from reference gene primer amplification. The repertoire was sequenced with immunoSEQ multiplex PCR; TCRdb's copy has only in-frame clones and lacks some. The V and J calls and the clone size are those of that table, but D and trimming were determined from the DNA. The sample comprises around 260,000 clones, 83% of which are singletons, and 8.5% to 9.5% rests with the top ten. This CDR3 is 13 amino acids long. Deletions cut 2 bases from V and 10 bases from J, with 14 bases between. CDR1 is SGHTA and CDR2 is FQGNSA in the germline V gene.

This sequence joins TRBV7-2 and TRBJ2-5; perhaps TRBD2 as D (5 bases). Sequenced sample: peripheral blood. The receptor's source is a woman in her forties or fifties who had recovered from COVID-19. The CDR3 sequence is CASSLPPVEVQYF. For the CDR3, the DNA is TGTGCCAGCAGCTTACCACCCGTGGAGGTCCAGTACTTC.